This T cell receptor (beta chain) was documented in a study of memory CD8 T cells in hepatitis C reinfection. Study details: Two donors cleared primary HCV but became chronic after reinfection. Late/post reinfection sampling occurred 12 to 24 weeks after detected reinfection.

TCRdb's copy holds only in-frame clones and misses some; the assay was immunoSEQ multiplex PCR. The sample yields just over 45,000 clones, roughly 89% seen once. Time point specified: late/post reinfection, 12 to 24 weeks after detection. Sorted cells were sequenced directly ex vivo without any in vitro expansion. Donors came from people who inject drugs enrolled in HEPCO, Canada. A couple of donors provided sorted CD3+ CD8+ CD45RO- naive CD8 T cells at all three reinfection time points. CDR3 size: 15 residues. Trimming took 0 bases from V and 6 from J, leaving 12 bases between them. Germline CDR1 and CDR2: SGDLS and YYNGEE.

The sequenced material came from naive CD8+ T cells sorted from blood. The receptor was derived from a man aged 18 to 35 with hepatitis C virus infection. The chain couples TRBV9 to TRBJ2-2; D is perhaps TRBD1 (6 bases). The CDR3 nucleotides read TGTGCCAGCAGCGTAGAGGGTAGGGGGTCCGGGGAGCTGTTTTTT. This encodes CASSVEGRGSGELFF.